This T cell receptor beta chain originates from a study of T cells expressing NK-cell markers. The overall study: One of the eight sequenced donors was seronegative, whereas the other seven were HCMV-seropositive. Study-level results: The same clonotypes also predominated in the CD3+CD56-NKG2C+ fraction of several donors.

A note on this clonotype: Antigen unknown.

Germline V gives CDR1 SNHLY, CDR2 FYNNEI. This CDR3 contains 16 residues. The authors generated TCR beta cDNA through 5'RACE template switching with UMIs. TCRdb reprocessed the 5' RACE reads; each CDR3 protein has one entry and no DNA is given. This sample contains 500,000 to 700,000 distinct CDR3 sequences. The origin of this receptor is a man aged 18 to 30 in good health. The sample consisted of blood T cells: a sorted CD56 or NKG2C T cell subset, CD4+ or CD8+ T cells, or bulk PBMC T cells (not recorded which). V gene TRBV2 combines with J gene TRBJ2-7; TCRdb picks TRBD1, but there is no DNA to check that call. The CDR3 is CASSEQGAIPTYEQYF.